This TCR beta chain was found in a study of T cell responses to AZD1222 COVID-19 vaccine. Whole-study results and caveats: CD4 TCRs covered the whole spike, strongest at regions 160-218 and 743-854. White British people made up most donors, females outnumbered males, and clonal diversity was possibly underestimated. Per reports, nearly half of all spike-specific TCRs target regions that are unmutated in variants. Seropositive status at baseline applied to only a handful of AZD1222 recipients.

Comment on this clone: The antigen is not known.

Losses at the gene ends were 0 bases for V and 1 base for J; bases not matched to a gene: 3. Germline values: CDR1 SGDLS, CDR2 YYNGEE. The CDR3 has 16 residues. Here immunoSEQ multiplex PCR was the method, and the copy in TCRdb shows in-frame clones only, minus some. In the table there are 130,000 to 150,000 clones, less than 95% of which are singletons. The sample consisted of peripheral blood, taken on day 0 of AZD1222 vaccination. The clonotype comes from an adult in good health. V is TRBV9 and J is TRBJ1-3, with 8 bases fitting TRBD1. In DNA, the CDR3 is TGTGCCAGCAGCGTAGCTGACAGGGGATCTGGAAACACCATATATTTT. Encoded protein: CASSVADRGSGNTIYF. The whole variable domain, filled in from reference TRBV9 and TRBJ1-3, reads DSGVTQTPKHLITATGQRVTLRCSPRSGDLSVYWYQQSLDQGLQFLIQYYNGEERAKGNILERFSAQQFPDLHSELNLSSLELGDSALYFCASSVADRGSGNTIYFGEGSWLTVV.